These 12 T cell receptor beta chains share one sample of origin, sequenced in a study of T cells in Graves' hyperthyroidism and ophthalmopathy. TCR beta CDR3 region amplification was performed from RNA transcripts. HTBI primers were used for first-round RT-PCR of the TCR CDR3. A single record per CDR3 protein comes from TCRdb applying MiXCR to the multiplex PCR reads. Of more than 450,000 distinct CDR3 sequences detected, 13% to 15% appear once; the ten largest clones hold more than 11%. Sequencing input: blood. Every receptor here comes from a woman between 40 and 55 years old with Graves' hyperthyroidism.

This clonotype was observed at least ten times. This chain uses TRBV10-3 with TRBJ1-5; D is ambiguous. V lost 7 bases and J lost 2, with 6 bases in between. CDR1 is ENHRY and CDR2 is SYGVKD in the germline V gene. There are 12 residues in the CDR3. The DNA of the CDR3 is TGTGCCATCAAGGAAGGCAATCAGCCCCAGCATTTT. Its translation: CAIKEGNQPQHF.

In regard to this clonotype: This may be a read error, as it is one base from a much larger clone. The rearrangement uses TRBV18 and TRBJ1-6; D perhaps matches TRBD1 (5 bases). The CDR3 spans 14 residues. CDR1 KGHSH and CDR2 LQKENI come from the germline V gene. In DNA form, the CDR3 reads TGTGCCAGCTCACCACGACAGCAAAATTCACTCCTCCACTTT. Amino acid sequence: CASSPRQQNSLLHF. The full variable domain, in which reference TRBV18 and TRBJ1-6 provide the parts outside the CDR3, is NAGVMQNPRHLVRRRGQEARLRCSPMKGHSHVYWYRQLPEEGLKFMVYLQKENIIDESGMPKERFSAEFPKEGPSILRIQQVVRGDSAAYFCASSPRQQNSLLHFGNGTRLTVT.

This clonotype was detected ten times or more. V gene TRBV20-1 combines with J gene TRBJ2-7; maybe TRBD1 (6 bases). The germline CDR1 and CDR2 sequences are DFQATT and SNEGSKA (reference sequence). The CDR3 has 14 amino acids. Between the trimmed V and J ends, which lost 6 bases and 2 bases, there was a span of 17 bases. The CDR3 nucleotides read TGCAGTGCCCCCGGTACAGGGCGGGCCTACGAGCAGTACTTC. Residues: CSAPGTGRAYEQYF.

The V call is TRBV7-2, the J call TRBJ1-1; 11 bases align to TRBD1. After removal of 2 bases from V and 1 base from J, the junction contained 12 bases not matched to a gene. The germline V gene encodes CDR1 SGHTA and CDR2 FQGNSA. This CDR3 is 19 amino acids long. CDR3 amino acids: CASSLNDRDRGWGNTEAFF. For the CDR3, the DNA is TGTGCCAGCAGCTTAAACGATCGGGACAGGGGGTGGGGGAACACTGAAGCTTTCTTT.

The chain uses TRBV28 and TRBJ2-2; D is unclear. This CDR3 is built from 15 residues. CDR1 and CDR2 from the germline V gene are MDHEN and SYDVKM. Deletions cut 3 bases from V and 1 base from J, with 9 bases between. DNA of the CDR3: TGTGCCAGCAGTTTGTTAGGAGAGAACACCGGGGAGCTGTTTTTT. Translated, it gives CASSLLGENTGELFF.

The genes are TRBV27 and TRBJ1-1; 8 bases align to TRBD1. Germline trimming cut 5 bases from V and 5 bases from J; bases unmatched to any gene: 4. This CDR3 comprises 13 residues. Per germline, CDR1 MNHEY and CDR2 SMNVEV (reference sequence). CDR3 amino acids: CASSPRTGTEAFF. CDR3 nucleotides: TGTGCCAGCAGTCCCCGGACAGGGACTGAAGCTTTCTTT.

This clonotype occurred a few times. The gene calls are TRBV11-3 and TRBJ2-5, with TRBD2 matching 16 bases. The CDR3 spans 20 residues. The junction had 13 bases not matched to a gene; V was cut back by 4 bases and J by 2 bases. The germline V gene has CDR1 SGHNT and CDR2 YENEEA. CDR3 sequence (DNA): TGTGCCAGCAGCTCAGGATCCCCCGGGACTAGCGGGAGGGATCAAGAGACCCAGTACTTC. This gives the protein CASSSGSPGTSGRDQETQYF.

This clonotype was observed at least ten times. The rearrangement joins TRBV6-1 to TRBJ2-1, with a tentative D call TRBD1 (6 bases). CDR1 is MNHNS, CDR2 SASEGT, per germline. Deletions cut 6 bases from V and 0 bases from J, with 18 bases between. This CDR3 spans 17 amino acids. The CDR3 region is CASRKFLGTPSYNEQFF. CDR3 DNA: TGTGCCAGCAGAAAGTTCCTTGGGACACCCTCCTACAATGAGCAGTTCTTC.

J is TRBJ2-4 and V is TRBV6-1; 8 bases fit TRBD1. The V gene's germline CDR1 is MNHNS and CDR2 SASEGT. CDR3 length: 16 residues. V lost 8 bases to trimming and J lost 1 base; unmatched junction nucleotides: 10. The CDR3 bases are TGTGCCAGCTCAAGGGTAACAGGGGGGGCCAAAAACATTCAGTACTTC. Translation gives CASSRVTGGAKNIQYF.

This clonotype has at least ten counts. The chain is built from TRBV3-1 and TRBJ1-2; D possibly corresponds to TRBD1 (6 bases). Germline V CDR1 and CDR2: LGHDT, YNNKEL (reference sequence). Trimming left V 7 bases short and J 3 bases short, with 18 bases between. The length of the CDR3 is 15 residues. The CDR3 here is CASTSPGRGDYGYTF. The CDR3 DNA follows: TGTGCCAGCACTTCCCCGGGCAGGGGCGACTATGGCTACACCTTC.

This clonotype has a handful of counts. V and J are TRBV10-3 and TRBJ2-1; 7 bases match TRBD2. There are 16 residues in the CDR3. Germline lookup yields CDR1 ENHRY and CDR2 SYGVKD. J lost 0 bases, V lost 2 bases, and 4 bases had no gene match. The DNA for the CDR3 is TGTGCCATCAGTGAGAGCGGGGCGAGCTCCTACAATGAGCAGTTCTTC. It encodes CAISESGASSYNEQFF.

This clonotype was detected a few times. The rearrangement joins TRBV7-9 to TRBJ1-1; possibly TRBD1 for D (6 bases). The length of the CDR3 is 15 residues. Per germline, CDR1 SEHNR and CDR2 FQNEAQ (reference sequence). Trimming removed 5 bases at V and 2 bases at J, with 15 bases between. The CDR3 sequence: CASSPLAGVNTEAFF. The CDR3 nucleotides are TGTGCCAGCAGCCCACTGGCAGGGGTTAACACTGAAGCTTTCTTT.